These 9 T cell receptor beta chains were sequenced from one sample in a study of blood T cell repertoires in COVID-19. Profiling relied on immunoSEQ multiplex PCR, and the TCRdb table lists in-frame clones only, not all of them. Altogether around 280,000 clones are present, around 88% being singletons, with the ten largest covering under 7%. The material sequenced was PBMCs or T cells enriched from blood (not recorded which). The receptors shown here come from a woman between 40 and 50 years old who had recovered from COVID-19.

This clone was found once. This chain links TRBV3-1 (or the pseudogene TRBV3-2) with TRBJ2-1; TRBD2 aligns across 7 bases. Trimming at V came to 4 bases and at J to 0 bases, leaving 3 bases not matched to a gene. Germline V gene data show CDR1 as LGHDT and CDR2 as YNNKEL (reference sequence). The CDR3 has 15 residues. The CDR3 sequence: CASSLLADSYNEQFF. In nucleotides, the CDR3 is TGTGCCAGCAGCCTTCTAGCGGACTCCTACAATGAGCAGTTCTTC.

This clone occurred once. The rearrangement joins TRBV18 to TRBJ1-5; 8 nucleotides line up with TRBD1. CDR3 size: 17 residues. Germline CDR1 is KGHSH and CDR2 is LQKENI. Losses at the gene ends were 3 bases for V and 0 bases for J; bases not matched to a gene: 7. In DNA form, the CDR3 reads TGTGCCAGCTCACCCTCAGGGGGCCTCCTTAGCAATCAGCCCCAGCATTTT. It yields the protein CASSPSGGLLSNQPQHF.

The genes are TRBV5-1 and TRBJ2-5, with TRBD2 matching over 11 bases. The J segment lost 4 bases and the V segment lost 2 bases, leaving 7 bases of the junction unmatched. Germline assignment: CDR1 SGHRS and CDR2 YFSETQ. CDR3 length equals 16 residues. CDR3 DNA sequence: TGCGCCAGCAGCTTACTAGCGGGAGACTCGGGAGAGACCCAGTACTTC. Encoded protein: CASSLLAGDSGETQYF.

The chain couples TRBV19 to TRBJ1-2; 10 bases align to TRBD1. The CDR3 runs 16 residues. CDR1 is LNHDA and CDR2 is SQIVND in the germline V gene (reference sequence). V lost 6 bases to trimming and J lost 3 bases; unmatched junction nucleotides: 10. The CDR3 sequence is CASSSPRQGADYGYTF. The DNA of the CDR3 is TGTGCCAGTAGCTCCCCTCGACAGGGGGCCGACTATGGCTACACCTTC.

A word on this clone: A junction end diverges from the germline sequence, so it may reflect a read error. This chain uses TRBV28 with TRBJ2-3, with 9 positions matching TRBD2. From germline, CDR1 is MDHEN and CDR2 SYDVKM. The CDR3 consists of 15 residues. The CDR3 nucleotides read TGTGCCAGCAGTCCATCCGGGACTAGCAGAGATACGCAGTATTTT. It specifies CASSPSGTSRDTQYF.

This CDR3 is CASSSTGAGANVLTF. In nucleotides, the CDR3 is TGTGCCAGCAGCTCTACAGGGGCTGGGGCCAACGTCCTGACTTTC. The chain recombines TRBV5-4 with TRBJ2-6, with 7 positions matching TRBD1. V was pared by 3 bases and J by 2 bases, with 2 bases of the junction left unmatched. From germline, CDR1 is SGHNT and CDR2 YYREEE (reference sequence). The CDR3 loop spans 15 amino acids.

This rearrangement joins TRBV4-3 to TRBJ2-7; 9 bases agree with TRBD1. Per germline, CDR1 LGHNA and CDR2 YSLEER. With V trimmed by 3 bases and J by 4 bases, 4 bases remained unmatched. This CDR3 is built from 14 residues. The chain's CDR3 is CASSHGTGTYEQYF. The CDR3, as DNA: TGCGCCAGCAGCCACGGGACAGGGACATACGAGCAGTACTTC.

The count of this clone is one. This chain links TRBV30 with TRBJ2-1, with 8 nucleotides matching TRBD2. Germline V CDR1 and CDR2: GTSNPN, SVGIG (reference sequence). The junction had 6 bases not matched to a gene; V was cut back by 2 bases and J by 9 bases. The CDR3 sequence is 13 residues long. The CDR3 DNA follows: TGTGCCTGGAGTATCGGGACTAGGAGTGAGCAGTTCTTC. Translation gives CAWSIGTRSEQFF.

In this sample, this clone turned up a few times. The chain has TRBV6-5 and TRBJ2-5, with a weak D call TRBD1 (6 bases). Germline loops: CDR1 MNHEY, CDR2 SVGAGI. V gave up 1 base and J gave up 3 bases, with 9 bases separating them. This CDR3 spans 14 amino acids. This chain's CDR3 is CASSYYGQKETQYF. CDR3 nucleotides: TGTGCCAGCAGTTACTACGGACAGAAAGAGACCCAGTACTTC.